These 23 T cell receptor beta chains came from one sample sequenced in a study of blood T cell repertoires in COVID-19. Produced via immunoSEQ multiplex PCR; TCRdb's table is partial and in-frame only. Here the sample spans under 80,000 clones, 75% to 90% being singletons. The specimen sequenced was peripheral blood. Receptors were obtained from a woman at least 80 years old with active COVID-19.

This sequence joins TRBV27 and TRBJ1-2, with 9 bases aligning to TRBD1. With 6 bases clipped from V and 3 bases from J, the junction kept 2 bases outside the gene matches. CDR3 length: 13 residues. Germline-derived CDR1 and CDR2 are MNHEY and SMNVEV (reference sequence). This chain's CDR3 is CASSNRGHYGYTF. DNA of the CDR3: TGTGCCAGCAGCAACAGGGGGCACTATGGCTACACCTTC.

The chain links TRBV18 to TRBJ2-1; perhaps TRBD1 as D (6 bases). Germline values: CDR1 KGHSH, CDR2 LQKENI. The CDR3 totals 14 residues. Trimming left V 2 bases short and J 7 bases short, with 12 bases between. The CDR3 is CASSPAADRNEQFF. The DNA for the CDR3 is TGTGCCAGCTCACCAGCGGCAGACAGGAATGAGCAGTTCTTC. Full variable domain (outside the CDR3, taken from reference TRBV18 and TRBJ2-1): NAGVMQNPRHLVRRRGQEARLRCSPMKGHSHVYWYRQLPEEGLKFMVYLQKENIIDESGMPKERFSAEFPKEGPSILRIQQVVRGDSAAYFCASSPAADRNEQFFGPGTRLTVL.

The rearrangement uses TRBV18 and TRBJ2-5; 8 bases fit TRBD2. Germline V gene data show CDR1 as KGHSH and CDR2 as LQKENI. With V trimmed by 5 bases and J by 5 bases, 10 bases remained unmatched. The CDR3 length is 15 residues. CDR3 in DNA: TGTGCCAGCTCAACTCGCGGGGGGCTCTCGGAGACCCAGTACTTC. It yields the protein CASSTRGGLSETQYF.

V usage is TRBV9 and J usage is TRBJ2-5; 13 bases are shared with TRBD2. V dropped 4 bases and J dropped 1; count of bases not matched to a gene: 7. Germline CDR1 SGDLS, CDR2 YYNGEE. This CDR3 region has 17 residues. The CDR3 region is CASSLGGLAGLQETQYF. The CDR3 region has the DNA TGTGCCAGCAGCCTCGGGGGACTAGCGGGACTCCAAGAGACCCAGTACTTC.

The J gene is TRBJ1-3, the V gene TRBV4-1; possible D gene TRBD1, 5 bases. V lost 0 bases and J 1 base, leaving 13 bases between the germline ends. This CDR3 contains 17 residues. Looked up from germline, CDR1 is MGHRA and CDR2 is YSYEKL. The CDR3 loop is CASSQDAGERSGNTIYF. CDR3 nucleotide sequence: TGCGCCAGCAGCCAAGATGCGGGGGAGAGGTCTGGAAACACCATATATTTT.

The chain has TRBV5-5 and TRBJ2-7; the D gene is possibly TRBD1 (6 bases). Trimming removed 2 bases at V and 2 bases at J, with 14 bases between. The V gene's germline CDR1 is SGHKS and CDR2 YYEKEE (reference sequence). CDR3 length: 15 amino acids. CDR3: CASSLSGTTAYEQYF. CDR3 sequence (DNA): TGTGCCAGCAGCTTATCCGGGACAACGGCCTACGAGCAGTACTTC.

The chain carries TRBV6-2 or TRBV6-3 and TRBJ1-2; D gene ambiguous. V lost 4 bases and J lost 4, with 10 bases in between. The CDR3 is made up of 13 amino acids. CDR1 and CDR2 (germline): MNHEY, SVGEGT. CDR3 region: CASSWSTIYGYTF. The CDR3 coding sequence is TGTGCCAGCAGTTGGAGCACCATCTATGGCTACACCTTC.

This clone is a singleton in its sample. The J gene is TRBJ2-1, the V gene TRBV5-1; 9 bases map to TRBD2. CDR1 SGHRS and CDR2 YFSETQ come from the germline V gene. Trimming removed 0 bases from V and 4 bases from J; junction bases left unmatched: 5. The CDR3 has 16 residues. The CDR3 region has the DNA TGCGCCAGCAGCTTGGCCGGGGCGGGAGGGTACAATGAGCAGTTCTTC. Its protein is CASSLAGAGGYNEQFF.

The genes are TRBV6-5 and TRBJ1-6; D might be TRBD1 (6 bases). Per the germline V gene, CDR1 is MNHEY and CDR2 is SVGAGI. The V end lost 8 bases, the J end lost 3 bases, and 11 bases lay between the germline ends. The CDR3 contains 14 residues. DNA of the CDR3: TGTGCCAGCGGGGGGGCTTTCTATAATTCACCCCTCCACTTT. This translates into CASGGAFYNSPLHF.

The gene calls are TRBV28 and TRBJ2-5; D is unclear. CDR1 MDHEN and CDR2 SYDVKM come from the germline V gene. V gave up 2 bases and J gave up 5 bases, with 12 bases separating them. The CDR3 is 14 amino acids. The CDR3 DNA reads TGTGCCAGCAGTTTACTGAACTCCAGGGAGACCCAGTACTTC. Its translation: CASSLLNSRETQYF.

This chain joins TRBV19 and TRBJ1-4; D is perhaps TRBD1 (6 bases). V lost 5 bases and J lost 4, with 11 bases in between. Germline values: CDR1 LNHDA, CDR2 SQIVND (reference sequence). The CDR3 extends over 14 amino acids. This chain's CDR3 is CASSPGQYNEKLFF. In nucleotides, the CDR3 is TGTGCCAGTAGTCCCGGACAGTATAATGAAAAACTGTTTTTT. The whole variable domain, filled in from reference TRBV19 and TRBJ1-4, reads DGGITQSPKYLFRKEGQNVTLSCEQNLNHDAMYWYRQDPGQGLRLIYYSQIVNDFQKGDIAEGYSVSREKKESFPLTVTSAQKNPTAFYLCASSPGQYNEKLFFGSGTQLSVL.

This chain uses TRBV25-1 with TRBJ2-3; 12 bases agree with TRBD1. V shed 1 base and J 6 bases; nucleotides not matched to a gene: 2. Germline loops: CDR1 MGHDK, CDR2 SYGVNS. The CDR3 spans 15 residues. This CDR3 reads CASSEWGQGADTQYF. Here the CDR3 DNA reads TGTGCCAGCAGTGAATGGGGACAGGGGGCGGATACGCAGTATTTT.

The rearrangement uses TRBV4-1 and TRBJ2-1, with 7 bases matching TRBD2. There are 17 residues in the CDR3. The V and J ends lost 2 bases and 0 bases, in that order; junction bases with no gene match: 7. Germline-derived CDR1 and CDR2 are MGHRA and YSYEKL. The CDR3 sequence is CASSQSGGGASYNEQFF. CDR3 nucleotide sequence: TGCGCCAGCAGCCAATCGGGGGGAGGGGCCTCCTACAATGAGCAGTTCTTC.

This chain joins TRBV18 and TRBJ2-5; possibly TRBD1 for D (6 bases). The V and J ends lost 1 base and 5 bases respectively, with 17 bases between them. Germline values: CDR1 KGHSH, CDR2 LQKENI. The CDR3 loop spans 16 amino acids. The CDR3 nucleotides read TGTGCCAGCTCACCACGTGACAGGCCCCTCGGCGAGACCCAGTACTTC. Encoded protein: CASSPRDRPLGETQYF.

The genes are TRBV14 and TRBJ2-1; 12 bases map to TRBD2. V was clipped by 0 bases and J by 9 bases; unmatched bases: 9. Germline assignment: CDR1 SGHDN and CDR2 FVKESK. The CDR3 contains 17 residues. This chain's CDR3 is CASSQDGLGLAGIEQFF. CDR3 sequence (DNA): TGTGCCAGCAGCCAAGATGGACTCGGACTAGCGGGAATTGAGCAGTTCTTC.

The V and J genes are TRBV9 and TRBJ2-7, with D uncertain. Germline CDR1 and CDR2: SGDLS and YYNGEE. The CDR3 length is 13 residues. The ends were cut back, 0 bases at V and 7 bases at J, with 11 bases in the middle. The CDR3 loop reads CASSVGRFGEQYF. The CDR3, as DNA: TGTGCCAGCAGCGTAGGCAGGTTTGGGGAGCAGTACTTC. Variable domain in full (rest from reference TRBV9 and TRBJ2-7): DSGVTQTPKHLITATGQRVTLRCSPRSGDLSVYWYQQSLDQGLQFLIQYYNGEERAKGNILERFSAQQFPDLHSELNLSSLELGDSALYFCASSVGRFGEQYFGPGTRLTVT.

The chain carries TRBV6-5 and TRBJ2-1; 8 bases align to TRBD2. V shed 2 bases, J shed 7 bases, and the junction held 7 bases outside the gene matches. The V gene's germline CDR1 is MNHEY and CDR2 SVGAGI. The CDR3 sequence is 15 residues long. In DNA, the CDR3 is TGTGCCAGCAGTTACAGGGGACTAGGATCGAATGAGCAGTTCTTC. As protein: CASSYRGLGSNEQFF.

The chain employs TRBV11-2 and TRBJ2-5; weak D call: TRBD2 (5 bases). The CDR3 length is 15 residues. Trimming shortened V by 0 bases and J by 1 base, and 9 bases separated the two germline ends. In germline, CDR1 is SGHAT, CDR2 FQNNGV. The CDR3 nucleotides are TGTGCCAGCAGCTTAGAGGGAGCGGCCCAAGAGACCCAGTACTTC. Residues: CASSLEGAAQETQYF.

V gene TRBV7-9 combines with J gene TRBJ1-1, with 10 bases fitting TRBD1. Germline V gene sequence: CDR1 SEHNR, CDR2 FQNEAQ (reference sequence). With 5 bases clipped from V and 3 bases from J, the junction kept 15 bases outside the gene matches. There are 18 residues in the CDR3. Written as DNA, the CDR3 is TGTGCCAGCAGCGTCCCGGGACAGGGGTTCCGCCTGGACACTGAAGCTTTCTTT. Its translation: CASSVPGQGFRLDTEAFF.

The chain has TRBV13 and TRBJ1-1; D perhaps matches TRBD1 (6 bases). CDR3 length equals 15 residues. The germline CDR1 and CDR2 sequences are PRHDT and FYEKMQ (reference sequence). V dropped 3 bases and J dropped 2 bases, with 13 bases sitting between them. Here the CDR3 reads CASSFVLGGNTEAFF. The CDR3 DNA reads as TGTGCCAGCAGCTTTGTCCTAGGGGGAAACACTGAAGCTTTCTTT.

The chain joins TRBV3-1 (or the pseudogene TRBV3-2) to TRBJ2-7, with D perhaps matching TRBD2 (5 bases). Germline V gene lookup returns CDR1 LGHDT and CDR2 YNNKEL (reference sequence). This CDR3 is built from 15 residues. The ends were cut back, 0 bases at V and 5 bases at J, with 14 bases in the middle. The CDR3 bases are TGTGCCAGCAGCCAAGATCTAACCCGGGAAGACGAGCAGTACTTC. It is translated as CASSQDLTREDEQYF.

The gene calls are TRBV7-9 and TRBJ2-3, with D possibly being TRBD1 (6 bases). Germline CDR1 SEHNR, CDR2 FQNEAQ (reference sequence). V lost 1 base and J lost 2, with 16 bases in between. The CDR3 runs 17 residues. This CDR3 is CASSLEGDKKLTDTQYF. In DNA form, the CDR3 reads TGTGCCAGCAGCTTAGAGGGGGACAAGAAACTCACAGATACGCAGTATTTT.

This clone has just one count. The chain is built from TRBV4-2 and TRBJ2-3, with D unresolved. This CDR3 region has 15 residues. Looked up from germline, CDR1 is LGHNA and CDR2 is YNFKEQ. Trimming cost V 1 base and J 6 bases, with 14 bases left between them. The CDR3 bases are TGTGCCAGCAGCCAAGGAAAGGTGGGCCCGGATACGCAGTATTTT. This sequence encodes CASSQGKVGPDTQYF.